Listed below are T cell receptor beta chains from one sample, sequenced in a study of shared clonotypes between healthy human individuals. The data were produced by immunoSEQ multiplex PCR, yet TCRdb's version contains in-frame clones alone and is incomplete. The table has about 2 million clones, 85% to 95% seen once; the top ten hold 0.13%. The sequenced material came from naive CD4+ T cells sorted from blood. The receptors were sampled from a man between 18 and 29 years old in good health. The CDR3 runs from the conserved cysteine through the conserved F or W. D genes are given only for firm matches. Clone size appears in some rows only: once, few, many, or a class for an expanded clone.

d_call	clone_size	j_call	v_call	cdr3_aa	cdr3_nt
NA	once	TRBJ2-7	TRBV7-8	CASSLELLGGYEQYF	TGTGCCAGCAGCCTGGAGTTGCTAGGAGGGTACGAGCAGTACTTC
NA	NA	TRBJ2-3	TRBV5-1	CASSFQGPHTDTQYF	TGCGCCAGCAGCTTCCAGGGGCCCCACACTGATACGCAGTATTTT
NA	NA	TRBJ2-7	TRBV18	CASSTTPWPNEQYF	TGTGCCAGCTCCACCACTCCTTGGCCCAACGAGCAGTACTTC
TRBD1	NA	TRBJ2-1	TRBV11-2	CASSSDRGSYNEQFF	TGTGCCAGCAGCTCGGACAGGGGATCGTACAATGAGCAGTTCTTC
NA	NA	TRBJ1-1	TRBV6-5	CASSYRAGVNTEAFF	TGTGCCAGCAGTTACAGGGCAGGAGTGAACACTGAAGCTTTCTTT
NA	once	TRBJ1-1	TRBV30	CAWTARFNSEAFF	TGTGCCTGGACTGCAAGGTTCAACTCTGAAGCTTTCTTT
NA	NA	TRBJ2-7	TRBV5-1	CASSLATTGHSYEQYF	TGCGCCAGCAGCTTGGCAACGACGGGGCACTCCTACGAGCAGTACTTC
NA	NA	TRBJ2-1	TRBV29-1	CSVGTKGNEQFF	TGCAGCGTTGGGACAAAAGGTAATGAGCAGTTCTTC
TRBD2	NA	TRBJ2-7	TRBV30	CAWTSFSVAGGLYEQYF	TGTGCCTGGACCAGCTTCTCCGTAGCGGGAGGTCTCTACGAGCAGTACTTC
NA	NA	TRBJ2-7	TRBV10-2	CASMTTHSYEQYF	TGCGCCAGCATGACAACGCATTCCTACGAGCAGTACTTC
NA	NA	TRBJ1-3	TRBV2	CASSEEAGTGNTIYF	TGTGCCAGCAGTGAAGAGGCAGGGACAGGAAACACCATATATTTT
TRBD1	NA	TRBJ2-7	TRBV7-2	CASSLRTGVVYEQYF	TGTGCCAGCAGCTTAAGGACAGGGGTTGTCTACGAGCAGTACTTC
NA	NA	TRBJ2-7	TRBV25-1	CASSDGGVSYEQYF	TGTGCCAGCAGTGACGGCGGGGTTTCCTACGAGCAGTACTTC
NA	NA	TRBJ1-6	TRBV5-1	CASGELNSPLHF	TGCGCCAGCGGAGAGCTTAATTCACCCCTCCACTTT
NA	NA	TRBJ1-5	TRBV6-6	CASSLPGNNQPQHF	TGTGCCAGCAGCCTTCCAGGGAACAATCAGCCCCAGCATTTT
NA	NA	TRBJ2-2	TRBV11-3	CASSLVRTATGELFF	TGTGCCAGCAGCTTAGTTAGGACGGCCACCGGGGAGCTGTTTTTT
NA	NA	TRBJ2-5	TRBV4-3	CASSQEGPGSRVGSQETQYF	TGCGCCAGCAGCCAAGAAGGTCCAGGCTCTAGAGTTGGTTCTCAAGAGACCCAGTACTTC
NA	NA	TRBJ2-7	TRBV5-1	CASSSGQYEQYF	TGCGCCAGCAGCTCAGGACAGTACGAGCAGTACTTC
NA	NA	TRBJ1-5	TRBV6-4	CASSTEAGQPQHF	TGTGCCAGCAGTACGGAGGCTGGGCAGCCCCAGCATTTT
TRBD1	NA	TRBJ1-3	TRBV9	CASSEGQGTTGNTIYF	TGTGCCAGCAGCGAGGGACAGGGTACTACTGGAAACACCATATATTTT
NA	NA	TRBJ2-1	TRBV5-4	CASSLEGGHDNEQFF	TGTGCCAGCAGCTTGGAGGGGGGGCACGACAATGAGCAGTTCTTC
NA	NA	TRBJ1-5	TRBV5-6	CASSLKGGSQPQHF	TGTGCCAGCAGCTTGAAGGGGGGCTCTCAGCCCCAGCATTTT
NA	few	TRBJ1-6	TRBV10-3	CAIRQTGIVSPLHF	TGTGCCATCAGGCAGACAGGAATCGTCTCACCCCTCCACTTT
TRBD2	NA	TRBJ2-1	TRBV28	CASSSSRPGGYNEQFF	TGTGCCAGCAGTTCTAGCCGTCCGGGGGGCTACAATGAGCAGTTCTTC
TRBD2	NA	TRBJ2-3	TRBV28	CASSRGGGATDTQYF	TGTGCCAGCAGCCGGGGCGGGGGGGCAACAGATACGCAGTATTTT
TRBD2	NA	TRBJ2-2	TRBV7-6	CASSPGASGHTGELFF	TGTGCCAGCAGCCCCGGGGCTAGCGGACACACCGGGGAGCTGTTTTTT
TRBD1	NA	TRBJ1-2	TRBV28	CASRAGGSHGYTF	TGTGCCAGCAGAGCAGGGGGCTCTCATGGCTACACCTTC
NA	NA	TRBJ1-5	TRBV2	CASSQVGQPQHF	TGTGCCAGCAGCCAAGTGGGTCAGCCCCAGCATTTT
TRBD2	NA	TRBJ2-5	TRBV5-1	CASSLGGVREETQYF	TGCGCCAGCAGCTTGGGCGGGGTGCGGGAGGAGACCCAGTACTTC
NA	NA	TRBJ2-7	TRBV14	CASSPAGWYDYEQYF	TGTGCCAGCAGCCCCGCCGGATGGTATGACTACGAGCAGTACTTC
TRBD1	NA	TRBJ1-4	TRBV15	CATSRGDSPTNEKLFF	TGTGCCACCAGCAGAGGGGACAGCCCAACTAATGAAAAACTGTTTTTT